There are a few counts of the clone carrying this T cell receptor (beta chain). The antigen is unknown. Each CDR3 protein gets one entry after TCRdb re-called the 5' RACE reads with MiXCR. The table records roughly 540,000 distinct CDR3 sequences, about 20% of them present only once. With 4 bases clipped from V and 4 bases from J, the junction kept 7 bases outside the gene matches. CDR1 and CDR2 from the germline V gene are DFQATT and SNEGSKA (reference sequence). The CDR3 runs 14 residues. The sample is drawn from a study of identical twins. General study points: Alpha sequences that were out-of-frame and twin-shared showed an excess of low generation probability.

The same sample was also studied in work on T cells expressing NK-cell markers. As that study records: Dominant NKG2C+ clonotypes made up about 1.0-7.5% of CD8+ T cells in a handful of donors. The study found these clonotypes also leading the CD3+CD56-NKG2C+ fraction in four donors.

Sequencing was performed on CD4+ T cells sorted from blood. The sequence derives from a woman aged 18-29 years in good health. This chain connects TRBV20-1 to TRBJ2-1; 7 bases are shared with TRBD2. CDR3 DNA: TGCAGTGCTACCCCCCGGGACTATTACAATGAGCAGTTCTTC. Its protein is CSATPRDYYNEQFF.